These 19 T cell receptor beta chains were sequenced from one sample in a study of CD8+CD57+ T cells in acquired aplastic anemia. TCR beta VDJ and CDR3 profiling used genomic DNA as template. TCRdb re-called the reads through MiXCR, storing one row per CDR3 protein. The data contain around 180,000 distinct CDR3 sequences, about three fifths of them singletons. The sample was sorted CD4+, CD8+, or CD8+CD57+ T cells (not recorded which) from PBMCs. Receptor source: a human donor in good health.

The rearrangement uses TRBV2 and TRBJ2-7; D perhaps matches TRBD2 (5 bases). Germline V CDR1 and CDR2: SNHLY, FYNNEI. The CDR3 totals 17 residues. The V end lost 3 bases, the J end lost 0 bases, and 18 bases lay between the germline ends. The CDR3 protein is CASSDLAPGVSSYEQYF. The DNA of the CDR3 is TGTGCCAGCAGTGACTTGGCGCCCGGGGTAAGCTCCTACGAGCAGTACTTC. Together with reference TRBV2 and TRBJ2-7, the CDR3 gives the full variable domain: EPEVTQTPSHQVTQMGQEVILRCVPISNHLYFYWYRQILGQKVEFLVSFYNNEISEKSEIFDDQFSVERPDGSNFTLKIRSTKLEDSAMYFCASSDLAPGVSSYEQYFGPGTRLTVT.

Notes on this clonotype: This may come from a read error, since a much larger clone is one base off. The chain carries TRBV7-9 and TRBJ2-2; TRBD1 or TRBD2 may be the D gene (7 bases each). The V gene's germline CDR1 is SEHNR and CDR2 FQNEAQ (reference sequence). The CDR3 is made up of 19 amino acids. With 5 bases removed from V and 6 bases from J, the gap between germline ends came to 28 bases. The CDR3 nucleotides are TGTGCCAGCAGCCAATTCGGCGGGAGCCCTGGACAGGTTCCCGGGGAGCTGTTTTTT. Translated: CASSQFGGSPGQVPGELFF. Supplemented by reference TRBV7-9 and TRBJ2-2, the full variable domain reads DTGVSQNPRHKITKRGQNVTFRCDPISEHNRLYWYRQTLGQGPEFLTYFQNEAQLEKSRLLSDRFSAERPKGSFSTLEIQRTEQGDSAMYLCASSQFGGSPGQVPGELFFGEGSRLTVL.

This clonotype was observed many times. The chain recombines TRBV14 with TRBJ1-3; TRBD1 matches at 10 bases. The CDR3 contains 17 residues. Trimming removed 1 base from V and 2 bases from J; junction bases left unmatched: 5. Germline-derived CDR1 and CDR2 are SGHDN and FVKESK. The CDR3 DNA reads as TGTGCCAGCAGCCAAGTCCCCGGGACAGGGGCTGGAAACACCATATATTTT. Amino acid sequence: CASSQVPGTGAGNTIYF.

This chain links TRBV2 with TRBJ2-7, with a tentative D call TRBD1 (5 bases). The CDR3 sequence is 14 residues long. Trimming left V 3 bases short and J 2 bases short, with 11 bases between. From germline, CDR1 is SNHLY and CDR2 FYNNEI. The CDR3 is CASSDIGRAYEQYF. CDR3 sequence (DNA): TGTGCCAGCAGTGATATCGGCAGGGCCTACGAGCAGTACTTC.

CDR3 loop: CASSLEGSGGAYNEQFF. CDR3 DNA: TGTGCCAGCAGCTTAGAGGGTAGCGGGGGGGCTTACAATGAGCAGTTCTTC. The V and J genes are TRBV7-8 and TRBJ2-1; TRBD2 agrees at 11 bases. CDR3 size: 17 residues. J was trimmed by 4 bases and V by 1 base; bases with no gene match: 6. Germline-derived CDR1 and CDR2 are SGHVS and FQNEAQ.

This clonotype came up once. The chain links TRBV7-9 to TRBJ2-1, with TRBD2 matching 7 bases. CDR1 is SEHNR, CDR2 FQNEAQ, per germline (reference sequence). The V and J ends lost 4 bases and 5 bases, in that order; junction bases with no gene match: 8. This CDR3 is built from 15 residues. The CDR3 reads CASSSRGTGDNEQFF. The CDR3 bases are TGTGCCAGCAGCTCGCGGGGGACGGGGGACAATGAGCAGTTCTTC.

Concerning this clonotype itself: The junction shows a germline mismatch at one end, possibly a read error. The rearrangement uses TRBV20-1 and TRBJ2-2; 7 bases fit TRBD1. Germline loops: CDR1 DFQATT, CDR2 SNEGSKA (reference sequence). The CDR3 runs 15 residues. CDR3 coding DNA: TGCAGTACTAGACAAACGGACAGGTACACCGGGGAGCTGTTTTTT. Its protein product is CSTRQTDRYTGELFF.

This chain joins TRBV5-6 and TRBJ2-7; D not resolved. The V gene's germline CDR1 is SGHDT and CDR2 YYEEEE. V dropped 1 base and J dropped 3 bases, with 8 bases sitting between them. CDR3 length: 13 residues. The CDR3 region is CASSLTDVYEQYF. CDR3 DNA: TGTGCCAGCAGCTTGACGGACGTCTACGAGCAGTACTTC.

With respect to this clonotype: Compared with germline, one end of the junction differs, possibly owing to a read error. The chain couples TRBV7-8 to TRBJ1-6; 7 nucleotides align to TRBD1. This CDR3 contains 14 residues. Germline CDR1 and CDR2: SGHVS and FQNEAQ. This CDR3 is CASSLAGRGRALHF. CDR3 coding DNA: TGTGCCAGCAGCCTAGCTGGGAGGGGGCGAGCCCTCCACTTT.

In DNA, the CDR3 is TGTGCCACCAGTGATTTTTGGGCGGGCGACAGGCCGGGCACAGATACGCAGTATTTT. Protein product: CATSDFWAGDRPGTDTQYF. The chain uses TRBV24-1 and TRBJ2-3, with D possibly matching TRBD1 (6 bases). From germline, CDR1 is KGHDR and CDR2 SFDVKD. V lost 1 base to trimming and J lost 1 base, with 20 bases between them. The CDR3 loop spans 19 amino acids.

The genes are TRBV9 and TRBJ2-1; TRBD2 matches at 8 bases. Unmatched junction bases numbered 7, after V lost 6 bases and J lost 2 bases. Germline CDR1 is SGDLS and CDR2 is YYNGEE. The CDR3 consists of 15 residues. CDR3 residues: CASTPSGGAYNEQFF. CDR3 in DNA: TGTGCCAGCACCCCCTCGGGGGGGGCCTACAATGAGCAGTTCTTC. The complete variable domain, with remaining parts taken from reference TRBV9 and TRBJ2-1, reads DSGVTQTPKHLITATGQRVTLRCSPRSGDLSVYWYQQSLDQGLQFLIQYYNGEERAKGNILERFSAQQFPDLHSELNLSSLELGDSALYFCASTPSGGAYNEQFFGPGTRLTVL.

A few counts support this clonotype. The chain combines TRBV7-6 with TRBJ1-1, with D perhaps TRBD1 (5 bases). V was cut by 0 bases and J by 4 bases, with 9 bases left in between. Germline-derived CDR1 and CDR2 are SGHVS and FNYEAQ. The CDR3 sequence is 14 residues long. CDR3 in amino acids: CASSLAGVRTEAFF. The CDR3, as DNA: TGTGCCAGCAGCTTAGCGGGGGTACGCACTGAAGCTTTCTTT. The full variable domain, completed using reference TRBV7-6 and TRBJ1-1, is GAGVSQSPRYKVTKRGQDVALRCDPISGHVSLYWYRQALGQGPEFLTYFNYEAQQDKSGLPNDRFSAERPEGSISTLTIQRTEQRDSAMYRCASSLAGVRTEAFFGQGTRLTVV.

This clonotype has a handful of counts. The chain carries TRBV20-1 and TRBJ2-7; TRBD2 matches at 11 bases. V dropped 3 bases and J dropped 1; count of bases not matched to a gene: 2. Germline CDR1 reads DFQATT; CDR2 reads SNEGSKA (reference sequence). There are 14 residues in the CDR3. The CDR3 here is CSARTSGVSYEQYF. As DNA, the CDR3 is TGCAGTGCTAGGACTAGCGGGGTTTCCTACGAGCAGTACTTC.

The chain has TRBV7-9 and TRBJ2-1; 10 nucleotides agree with TRBD2. The ends lost 5 bases at V and 4 bases at J; junction bases unmatched: 5. Germline V lookup: CDR1 SEHNR, CDR2 FQNEAQ (reference sequence). This CDR3 is 15 amino acids long. CDR3 sequence (DNA): TGTGCCAGCAGCGTAACTAGCGGGGCGTACAATGAGCAGTTCTTC. This sequence encodes CASSVTSGAYNEQFF.

This clonotype was detected once. This sequence joins TRBV7-9 and TRBJ2-3; no clear D. The DNA end is more similar to TRBJ2-1, so the J call may be wrong. Germline CDR1 SEHNR, CDR2 FQNEAQ (reference sequence). The CDR3 loop spans 14 amino acids. In DNA, the CDR3 is TGTGCCAGCAGCTTTAGGCACGGCACAGATACGCAGTTCTTC. As protein: CASSFRHGTDTQFF.

The chain recombines TRBV20-1 with TRBJ2-3; 13 bases map to TRBD2. CDR3 length equals 19 residues. In germline, CDR1 is DFQATT, CDR2 SNEGSKA (reference sequence). V dropped 1 base and J dropped 0; count of bases not matched to a gene: 10. CDR3 residues: CSARALLAGGHASTDTQYF. CDR3 bases: TGCAGTGCTAGAGCCCTACTAGCGGGGGGGCATGCTAGCACAGATACGCAGTATTTT.

This clonotype is categorized as medium-sized (0.01 to 0.1%). The chain combines TRBV5-1 with TRBJ1-4; D unresolved. Trimming cost V 0 bases and J 4 bases, with 10 bases left between them. Germline CDR1 and CDR2: SGHRS and YFSETQ. The CDR3 loop spans 15 amino acids. This CDR3 is CASSLDGELNEKLFF. Written as DNA, the CDR3 is TGCGCCAGCAGCTTGGACGGCGAACTTAATGAAAAACTGTTTTTT.

This sequence joins TRBV9 and TRBJ2-5; D gene unclear. The CDR3 is 14 amino acids. Trimming removed 4 bases from V and 5 bases from J, with 15 bases in between. Germline V lookup: CDR1 SGDLS, CDR2 YYNGEE. The CDR3 coding sequence is TGTGCCAGCAGCTCCGTGGATGAGGCGGAGACCCAGTACTTC. Translated, it gives CASSSVDEAETQYF.

This chain connects TRBV11-2 to TRBJ2-3; D unresolved. Trimming cost V 1 base and J 4 bases, with 18 bases left between them. Germline values: CDR1 SGHAT, CDR2 FQNNGV. The CDR3 loop spans 17 amino acids. The CDR3 DNA reads as TGTGCCAGCAGCTTAGTATCCGGACCCACGAAGGCAGATACGCAGTATTTT. As protein: CASSLVSGPTKADTQYF.